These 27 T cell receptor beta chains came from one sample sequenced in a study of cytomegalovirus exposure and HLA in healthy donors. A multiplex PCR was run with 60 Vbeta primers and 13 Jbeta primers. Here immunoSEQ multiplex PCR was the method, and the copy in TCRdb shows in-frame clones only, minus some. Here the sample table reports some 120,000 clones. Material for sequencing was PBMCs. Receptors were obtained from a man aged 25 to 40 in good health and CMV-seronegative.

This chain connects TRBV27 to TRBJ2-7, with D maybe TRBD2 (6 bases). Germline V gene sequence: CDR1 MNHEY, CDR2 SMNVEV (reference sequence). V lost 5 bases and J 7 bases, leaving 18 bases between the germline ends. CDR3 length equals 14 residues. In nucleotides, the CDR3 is TGTGCCAGCAGTCCCGGGCTAGCGCCACGAGAGCAGTACTTC. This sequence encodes CASSPGLAPREQYF.

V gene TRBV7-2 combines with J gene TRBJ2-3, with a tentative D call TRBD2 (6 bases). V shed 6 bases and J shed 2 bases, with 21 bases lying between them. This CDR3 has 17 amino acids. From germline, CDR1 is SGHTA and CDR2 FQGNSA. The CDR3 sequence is CASRGTLAELPTDTQYF. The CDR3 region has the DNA TGTGCCAGCAGGGGGACCTTAGCGGAACTCCCCACAGATACGCAGTATTTT.

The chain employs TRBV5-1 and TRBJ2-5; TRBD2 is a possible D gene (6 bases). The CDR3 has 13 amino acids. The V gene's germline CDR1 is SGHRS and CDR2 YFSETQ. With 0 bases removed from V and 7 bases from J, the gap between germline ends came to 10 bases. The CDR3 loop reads CASSLAGEGTQYF. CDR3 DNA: TGCGCCAGCAGCTTGGCGGGGGAAGGGACCCAGTACTTC.

The CDR3 sequence is CASSRALGTGTDTQYF. The CDR3 nucleotides are TGTGCCAGTAGTCGGGCGTTGGGGACAGGAACAGATACGCAGTATTTT. V usage is TRBV19 and J usage is TRBJ2-3; 8 bases agree with TRBD1. CDR3 length equals 16 residues. CDR1 and CDR2 from the germline V gene are LNHDA and SQIVND (reference sequence). Losses at the gene ends were 5 bases for V and 3 bases for J; bases not matched to a gene: 10.

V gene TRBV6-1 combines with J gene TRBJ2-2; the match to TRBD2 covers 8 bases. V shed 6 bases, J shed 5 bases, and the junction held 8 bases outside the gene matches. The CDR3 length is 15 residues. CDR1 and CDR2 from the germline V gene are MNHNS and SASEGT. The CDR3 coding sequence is TGTGCCAGCAGACAAGGGACTAGTCGAACCGGGGAGCTGTTTTTT. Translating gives CASRQGTSRTGELFF.

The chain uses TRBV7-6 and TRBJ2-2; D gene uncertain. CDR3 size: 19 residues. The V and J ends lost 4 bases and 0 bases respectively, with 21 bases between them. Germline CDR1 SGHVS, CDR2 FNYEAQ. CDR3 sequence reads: CASSSASYTGLTNTGELFF. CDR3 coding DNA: TGTGCCAGCAGCTCCGCCTCTTATACCGGTTTAACGAACACCGGGGAGCTGTTTTTT.

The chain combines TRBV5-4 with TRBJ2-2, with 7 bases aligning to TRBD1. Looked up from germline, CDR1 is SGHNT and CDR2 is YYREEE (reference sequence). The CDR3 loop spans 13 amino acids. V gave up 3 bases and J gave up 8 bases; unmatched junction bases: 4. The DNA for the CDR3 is TGTGCCAGCAGCTCGACAGGGTGGGGGGAGCTGTTTTTT. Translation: CASSSTGWGELFF. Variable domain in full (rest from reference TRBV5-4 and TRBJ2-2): ETGVTQSPTHLIKTRGQQVTLRCSSQSGHNTVSWYQQALGQGPQFIFQYYREEENGRGNFPPRFSGLQFPNYSSELNVNALELDDSALYLCASSSTGWGELFFGEGSRLTVL.

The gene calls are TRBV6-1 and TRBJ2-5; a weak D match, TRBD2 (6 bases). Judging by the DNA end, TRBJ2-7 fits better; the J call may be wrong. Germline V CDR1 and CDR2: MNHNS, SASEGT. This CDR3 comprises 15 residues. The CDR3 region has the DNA TGTGCCAGCAGTGCCGGCGGGGAGAGCTGGGACGAGCAGTACTTC. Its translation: CASSAGGESWDEQYF.

The CDR3 DNA reads TGTGCCAGCAGCTTTGGACTAGCGGGAGGGCAAAGGAACGAGCAGTACTTC. Its translation: CASSFGLAGGQRNEQYF. This chain joins TRBV4-2 and TRBJ2-7, with 15 bases that match TRBD2. The CDR3 extends over 17 amino acids. Trimming at V came to 5 bases and at J to 5 bases, leaving 10 bases not matched to a gene. Germline CDR1 is LGHNA and CDR2 is YNFKEQ.

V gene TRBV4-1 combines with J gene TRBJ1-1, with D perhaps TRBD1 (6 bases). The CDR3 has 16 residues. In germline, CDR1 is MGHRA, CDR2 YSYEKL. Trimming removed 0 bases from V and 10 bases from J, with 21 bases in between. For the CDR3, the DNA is TGCGCCAGCAGCCAAGAAGAGGGGGGGGAGGGGGATGCAGCTTTCTTT. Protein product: CASSQEEGGEGDAAFF.

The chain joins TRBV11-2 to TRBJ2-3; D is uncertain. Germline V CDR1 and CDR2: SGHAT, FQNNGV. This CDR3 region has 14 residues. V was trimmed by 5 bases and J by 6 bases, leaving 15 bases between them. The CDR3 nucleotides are TGTGCCAGCAGCCCTCGGGTAGCCACTGATACGCAGTATTTT. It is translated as CASSPRVATDTQYF.

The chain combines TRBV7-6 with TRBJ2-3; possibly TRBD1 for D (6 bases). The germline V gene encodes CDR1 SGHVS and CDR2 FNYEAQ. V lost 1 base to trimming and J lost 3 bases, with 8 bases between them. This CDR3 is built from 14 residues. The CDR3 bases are TGTGCCAGCAGCTTAGGGCAGGGGACAGATACGCAGTATTTT. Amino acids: CASSLGQGTDTQYF.

The CDR3 sequence: CASSHGLAGVEQYF. For the CDR3, the DNA is TGTGCCAGCAGCCACGGACTAGCGGGAGTCGAGCAGTACTTC. This chain uses TRBV13 with TRBJ2-7, with TRBD2 matching over 13 bases. Germline V gene lookup returns CDR1 PRHDT and CDR2 FYEKMQ (reference sequence). Germline trimming cut 5 bases from V and 6 bases from J; bases unmatched to any gene: 4. The CDR3 runs to 14 residues.

CDR3 DNA: TGTGCCAGCAGCCCTCCGGGACAGGATAATTCACCCCTCCACTTT. It encodes CASSPPGQDNSPLHF. V usage is TRBV4-2 and J usage is TRBJ1-6, with 8 bases aligning to TRBD1. The J segment lost 5 bases and the V segment lost 4 bases, leaving 4 bases of the junction unmatched. The CDR3 totals 15 residues. Germline V CDR1 and CDR2: LGHNA, YNFKEQ.

The CDR3 region is CASSRRDRGTEAFF. The DNA for the CDR3 is TGTGCCAGTAGCCGCCGGGACAGGGGAACTGAAGCTTTCTTT. This sequence joins TRBV19 and TRBJ1-1; 10 positions agree with TRBD1. Trimming removed 6 bases from V and 5 bases from J; junction bases left unmatched: 6. CDR3 length: 14 amino acids. Germline V gene lookup returns CDR1 LNHDA and CDR2 SQIVND (reference sequence).

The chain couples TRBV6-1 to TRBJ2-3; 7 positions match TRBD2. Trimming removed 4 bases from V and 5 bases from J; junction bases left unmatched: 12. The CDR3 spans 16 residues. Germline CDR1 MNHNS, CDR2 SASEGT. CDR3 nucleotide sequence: TGTGCCAGCAGTGGTCCCCCGGCGGGAGAAGGAGATACGCAGTATTTT. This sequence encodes CASSGPPAGEGDTQYF.

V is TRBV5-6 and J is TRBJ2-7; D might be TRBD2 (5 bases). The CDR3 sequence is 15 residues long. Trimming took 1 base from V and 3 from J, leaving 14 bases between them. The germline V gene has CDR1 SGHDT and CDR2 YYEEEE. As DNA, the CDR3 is TGTGCCAGCAGCTTGCGAGGGCCAGGCTACTACGAGCAGTACTTC. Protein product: CASSLRGPGYYEQYF. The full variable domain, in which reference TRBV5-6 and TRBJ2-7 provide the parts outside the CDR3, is DAGVTQSPTHLIKTRGQQVTLRCSPKSGHDTVSWYQQALGQGPQFIFQYYEEEERQRGNFPDRFSGHQFPNYSSELNVNALLLGDSALYLCASSLRGPGYYEQYFGPGTRLTVT.

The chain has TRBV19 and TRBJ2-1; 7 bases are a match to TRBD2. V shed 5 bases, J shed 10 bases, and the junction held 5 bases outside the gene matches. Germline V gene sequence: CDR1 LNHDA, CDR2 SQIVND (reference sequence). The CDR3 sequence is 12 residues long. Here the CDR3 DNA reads TGTGCCAGTAGTTGGGAGGGTAGGGAGCAGTTCTTC. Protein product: CASSWEGREQFF.

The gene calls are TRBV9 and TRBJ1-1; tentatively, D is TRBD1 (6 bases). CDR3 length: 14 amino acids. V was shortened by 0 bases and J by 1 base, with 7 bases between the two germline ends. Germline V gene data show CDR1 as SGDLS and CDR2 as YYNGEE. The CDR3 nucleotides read TGTGCCAGCAGCGTAGTGGGGGCGAACACTGAAGCTTTCTTT. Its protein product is CASSVVGANTEAFF.

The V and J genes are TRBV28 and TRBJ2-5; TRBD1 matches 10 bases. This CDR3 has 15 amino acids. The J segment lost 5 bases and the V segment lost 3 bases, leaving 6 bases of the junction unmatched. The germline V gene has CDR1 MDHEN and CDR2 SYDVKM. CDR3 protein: CASSFRDRGGETQYF. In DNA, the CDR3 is TGTGCCAGCAGTTTCCGGGACAGGGGTGGGGAGACCCAGTACTTC.

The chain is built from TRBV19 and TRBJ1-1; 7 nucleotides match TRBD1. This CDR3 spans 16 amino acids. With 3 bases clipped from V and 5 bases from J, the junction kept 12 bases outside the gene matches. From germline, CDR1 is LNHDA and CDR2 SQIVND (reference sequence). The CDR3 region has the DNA TGTGCCAGTAGTATCCCTCGACAGGGAAAGGGTACTGAAGCTTTCTTT. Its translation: CASSIPRQGKGTEAFF.

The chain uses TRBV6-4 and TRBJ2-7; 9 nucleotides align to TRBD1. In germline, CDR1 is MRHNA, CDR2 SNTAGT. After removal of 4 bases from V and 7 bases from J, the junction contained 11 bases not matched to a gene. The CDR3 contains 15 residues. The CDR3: CASSATQTGGAEQYF. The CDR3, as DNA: TGTGCCAGCAGTGCCACCCAAACAGGGGGCGCAGAGCAGTACTTC.

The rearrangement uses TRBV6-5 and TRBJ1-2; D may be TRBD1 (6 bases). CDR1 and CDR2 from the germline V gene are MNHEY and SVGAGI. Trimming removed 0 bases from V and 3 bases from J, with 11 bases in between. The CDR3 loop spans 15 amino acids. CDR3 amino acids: CASSYSQGSDYGYTF. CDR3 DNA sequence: TGTGCCAGCAGTTACTCACAGGGTTCGGACTATGGCTACACCTTC.

CDR3 amino acids: CASSAGLNTEAFF. CDR3 coding DNA: TGTGCCAGCAGCGCAGGGCTGAACACTGAAGCTTTCTTT. The V gene is TRBV7-9, the J gene TRBJ1-1, with D perhaps TRBD1 (5 bases). V was clipped by 5 bases and J by 0 bases, with 7 bases between them. This CDR3 comprises 13 residues. Germline lookup yields CDR1 SEHNR and CDR2 FQNEAQ (reference sequence).

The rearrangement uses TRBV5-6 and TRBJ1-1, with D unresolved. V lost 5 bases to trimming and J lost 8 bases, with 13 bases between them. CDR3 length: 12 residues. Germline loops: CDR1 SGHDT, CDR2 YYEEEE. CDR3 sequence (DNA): TGTGCCAGCAGTTTCAACTTCAACGAAGCTTTCTTT. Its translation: CASSFNFNEAFF.

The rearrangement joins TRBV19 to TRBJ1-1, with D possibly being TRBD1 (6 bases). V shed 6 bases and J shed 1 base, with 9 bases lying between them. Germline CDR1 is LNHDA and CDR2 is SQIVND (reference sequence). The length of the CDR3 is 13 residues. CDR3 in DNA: TGTGCCAGTAGATGGACAGAGAACACTGAAGCTTTCTTT. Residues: CASRWTENTEAFF.

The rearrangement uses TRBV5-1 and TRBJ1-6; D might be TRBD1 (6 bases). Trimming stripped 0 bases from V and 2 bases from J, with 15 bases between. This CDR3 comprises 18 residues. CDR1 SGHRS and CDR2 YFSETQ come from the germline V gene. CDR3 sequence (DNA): TGCGCCAGCAGCTTGGAAGCGGGACATGGAACCTATAATTCACCCCTCCACTTT. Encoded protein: CASSLEAGHGTYNSPLHF.